This TCR beta chain is from a study of T-cell memory formation after mild COVID-19. Study details: Clusters were largely donor specific.

Overall study findings and caveats: Pre-infection memory already had some responding clones, implying cross-reactive memory joined.

Each CDR3 protein is one row after TCRdb ran MiXCR on the 5' RACE reads. The data contain 350,000 or so distinct CDR3 sequences, 20% to 25% of them singletons. Germline CDR1 MNHEY, CDR2 SVGAGI. V shed 5 bases and J shed 0 bases, with 10 bases lying between them. The CDR3 totals 14 residues. Regarding this clonotype: The antigen is unknown.

The sequencing input was PBMCs or a T cell subset sorted from them (not recorded which). The TCR originated in a man between 18 and 29 years old who had mild COVID-19 (a few samples of this study predate the infection). Cell type and time point are not known. The chain employs TRBV6-5 and TRBJ1-1; no firm D call. This chain's CDR3 is CASSKTTMNTEAFF. CDR3 coding DNA: TGTGCCAGCAGTAAGACAACAATGAACACTGAAGCTTTCTTT.